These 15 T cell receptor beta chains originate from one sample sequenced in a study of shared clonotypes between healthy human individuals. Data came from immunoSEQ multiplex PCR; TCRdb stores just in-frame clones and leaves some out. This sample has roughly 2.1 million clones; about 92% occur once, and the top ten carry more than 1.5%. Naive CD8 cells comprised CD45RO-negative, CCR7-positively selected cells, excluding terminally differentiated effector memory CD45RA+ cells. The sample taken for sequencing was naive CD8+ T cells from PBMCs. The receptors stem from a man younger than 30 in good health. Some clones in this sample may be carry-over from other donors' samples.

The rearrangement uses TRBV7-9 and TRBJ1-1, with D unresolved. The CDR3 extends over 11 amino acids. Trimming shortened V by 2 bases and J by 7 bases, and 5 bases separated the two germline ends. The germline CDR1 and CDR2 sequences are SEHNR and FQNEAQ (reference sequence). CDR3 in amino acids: CASSLLNEAFF. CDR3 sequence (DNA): TGTGCCAGCAGCTTATTAAATGAAGCTTTCTTT.

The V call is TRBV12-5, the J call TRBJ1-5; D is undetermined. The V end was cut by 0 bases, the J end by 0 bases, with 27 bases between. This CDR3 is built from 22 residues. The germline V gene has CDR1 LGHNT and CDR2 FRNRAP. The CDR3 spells CASGLVLRSLDAEPYSNQPQHF. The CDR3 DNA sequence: TGTGCTAGTGGTTTGGTACTTAGGTCCCTAGATGCAGAGCCCTATAGCAATCAGCCCCAGCATTTT.

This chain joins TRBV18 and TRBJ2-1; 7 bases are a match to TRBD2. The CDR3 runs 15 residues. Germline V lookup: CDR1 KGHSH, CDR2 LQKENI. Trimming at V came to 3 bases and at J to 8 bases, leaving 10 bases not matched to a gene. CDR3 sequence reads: CASSPSAGARDEQFF. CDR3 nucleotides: TGTGCCAGCTCACCTTCGGCGGGAGCCCGGGATGAGCAGTTCTTC. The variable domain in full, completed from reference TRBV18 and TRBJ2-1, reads NAGVMQNPRHLVRRRGQEARLRCSPMKGHSHVYWYRQLPEEGLKFMVYLQKENIIDESGMPKERFSAEFPKEGPSILRIQQVVRGDSAAYFCASSPSAGARDEQFFGPGTRLTVL.

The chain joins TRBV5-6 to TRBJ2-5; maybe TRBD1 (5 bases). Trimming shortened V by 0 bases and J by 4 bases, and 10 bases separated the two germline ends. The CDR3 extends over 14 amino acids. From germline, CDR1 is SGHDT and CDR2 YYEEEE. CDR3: CASSLGDSIETQYF. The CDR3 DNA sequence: TGTGCCAGCAGCTTGGGTGACAGTATAGAGACCCAGTACTTC.

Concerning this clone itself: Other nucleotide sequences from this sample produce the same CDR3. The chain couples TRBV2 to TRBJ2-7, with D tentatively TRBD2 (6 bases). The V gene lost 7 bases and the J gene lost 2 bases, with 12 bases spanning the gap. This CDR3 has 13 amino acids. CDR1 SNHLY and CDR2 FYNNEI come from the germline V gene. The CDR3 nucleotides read TGTGCCAGCACCGGACGGGGGACCTACGAGCAGTACTTC. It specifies CASTGRGTYEQYF.

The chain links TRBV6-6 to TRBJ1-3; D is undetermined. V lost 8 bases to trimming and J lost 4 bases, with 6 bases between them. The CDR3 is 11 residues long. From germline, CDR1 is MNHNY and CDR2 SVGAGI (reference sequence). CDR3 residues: CASFGGNTIYF. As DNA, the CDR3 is TGTGCCAGCTTTGGGGGAAACACCATATATTTT.

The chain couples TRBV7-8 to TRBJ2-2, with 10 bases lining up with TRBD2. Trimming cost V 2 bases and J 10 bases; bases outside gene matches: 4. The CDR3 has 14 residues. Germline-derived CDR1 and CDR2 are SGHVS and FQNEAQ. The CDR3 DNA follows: TGTGCCAGCAGCTTACTAGCGGGAGAAGAGGAGCTGTTTTTT. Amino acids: CASSLLAGEEELFF.

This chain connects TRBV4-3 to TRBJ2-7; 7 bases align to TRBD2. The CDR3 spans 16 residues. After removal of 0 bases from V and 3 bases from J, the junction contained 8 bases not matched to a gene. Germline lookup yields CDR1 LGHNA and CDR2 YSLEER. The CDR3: CASSQDIRGEDYEQYF. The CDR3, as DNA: TGCGCCAGCAGCCAAGATATTCGGGGGGAAGACTACGAGCAGTACTTC.

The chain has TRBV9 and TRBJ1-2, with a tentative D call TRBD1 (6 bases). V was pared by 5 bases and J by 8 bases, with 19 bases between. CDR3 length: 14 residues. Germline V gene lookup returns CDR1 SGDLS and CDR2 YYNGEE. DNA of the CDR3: TGTGCCAGCAGTGAATTAGGGGGGAGTCCAGGCTACACCTTC. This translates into CASSELGGSPGYTF.

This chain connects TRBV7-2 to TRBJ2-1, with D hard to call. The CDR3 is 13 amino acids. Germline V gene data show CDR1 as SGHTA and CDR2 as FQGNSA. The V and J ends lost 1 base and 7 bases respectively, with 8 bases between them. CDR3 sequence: CASSLVGSNEQFF. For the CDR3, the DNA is TGTGCCAGCAGCTTAGTTGGCTCTAATGAGCAGTTCTTC.

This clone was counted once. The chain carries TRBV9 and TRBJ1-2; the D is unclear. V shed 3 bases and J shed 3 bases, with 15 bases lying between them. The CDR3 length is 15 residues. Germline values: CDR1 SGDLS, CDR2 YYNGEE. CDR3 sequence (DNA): TGTGCCAGCAGCGCGTCGTTGGGTGGGGACTATGGCTACACCTTC. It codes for CASSASLGGDYGYTF.

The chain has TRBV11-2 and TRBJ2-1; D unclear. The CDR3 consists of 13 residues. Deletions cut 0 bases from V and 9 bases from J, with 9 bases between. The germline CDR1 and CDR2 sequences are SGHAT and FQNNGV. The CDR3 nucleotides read TGTGCCAGCAGCTTAGATTGGGCTGCTGAGCAGTTCTTC. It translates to CASSLDWAAEQFF. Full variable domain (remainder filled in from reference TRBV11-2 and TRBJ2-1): EAGVAQSPRYKIIEKRQSVAFWCNPISGHATLYWYQQILGQGPKLLIQFQNNGVVDDSQLPKDRFSAERLKGVDSTLKIQPAKLEDSAVYLCASSLDWAAEQFFGPGTRLTVL.

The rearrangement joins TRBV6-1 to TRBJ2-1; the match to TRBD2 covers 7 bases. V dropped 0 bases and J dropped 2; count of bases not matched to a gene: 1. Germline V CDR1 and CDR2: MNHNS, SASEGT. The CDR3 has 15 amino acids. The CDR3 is CASSEAGGTYNEQFF. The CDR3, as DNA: TGTGCCAGCAGTGAAGCGGGAGGGACCTACAATGAGCAGTTCTTC.

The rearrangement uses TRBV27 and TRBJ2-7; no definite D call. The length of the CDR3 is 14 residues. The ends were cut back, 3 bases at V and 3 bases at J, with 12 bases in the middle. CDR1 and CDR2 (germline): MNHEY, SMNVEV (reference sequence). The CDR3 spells CASSFDRTYYEQYF. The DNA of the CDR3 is TGTGCCAGCAGTTTCGACCGAACATACTACGAGCAGTACTTC.

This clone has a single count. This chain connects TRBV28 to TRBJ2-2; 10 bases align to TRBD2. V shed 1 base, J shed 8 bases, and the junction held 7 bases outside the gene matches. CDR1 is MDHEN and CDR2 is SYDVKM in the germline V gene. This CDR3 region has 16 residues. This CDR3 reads CASSLYRAGGRGELFF. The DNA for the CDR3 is TGTGCCAGCAGTTTATACCGAGCGGGAGGGCGTGGGGAGCTGTTTTTT.